The 29 T cell receptor beta chains in this list originate from one sample, sequenced in a study of control samples from healthy donors and cancer patients. The repertoire was sequenced with immunoSEQ multiplex PCR; TCRdb's copy has only in-frame clones and lacks some. Among 200,000 to 250,000 clones listed, 85% to 95% were seen once. Source material: blood. The receptors stem from a man in his forties or fifties in good health.

This clone was recorded only once. V usage is TRBV7-9 and J usage is TRBJ2-3, with 7 nucleotides matching TRBD1. Trimming cost V 5 bases and J 6 bases; bases outside gene matches: 14. This CDR3 has 16 residues. The V gene's germline CDR1 is SEHNR and CDR2 FQNEAQ (reference sequence). The CDR3 nucleotides are TGTGCCAGCAGCCGCCTCGGGACAGCCCTGACGGATACGCAGTATTTT. This translates into CASSRLGTALTDTQYF.

J is TRBJ2-5 and V is TRBV7-2, with D possibly TRBD2 on 6 matching bases. Germline CDR1 SGHTA, CDR2 FQGNSA. The length of the CDR3 is 16 residues. Trimming removed 4 bases from V and 3 bases from J, with 18 bases in between. The chain's CDR3 is CASSSHRVDYKETQYF. The CDR3, as DNA: TGTGCCAGCAGCTCACATAGGGTGGACTACAAAGAGACCCAGTACTTC. Full variable domain (remainder filled in from reference TRBV7-2 and TRBJ2-5): GAGVSQSPSNKVTEKGKDVELRCDPISGHTALYWYRQSLGQGLEFLIYFQGNSAPDKSGLPSDRFSAERTGGSVSTLTIQRTQQEDSAVYLCASSSHRVDYKETQYFGPGTRLLVL.

The rearrangement joins TRBV19 to TRBJ1-4, with a tentative D call TRBD1 (6 bases). The V gene lost 3 bases and the J gene lost 6 bases, with 11 bases spanning the gap. CDR1 is LNHDA and CDR2 is SQIVND in the germline V gene (reference sequence). The CDR3 has 14 residues. CDR3 nucleotide sequence: TGTGCCAGTAGTATTCGGCAGGGGTATGAAAAACTGTTTTTT. This encodes CASSIRQGYEKLFF.

This rearrangement joins TRBV10-3 to TRBJ2-6; TRBD2 matches at 11 bases. This CDR3 is 21 amino acids long. CDR1 and CDR2 from the germline V gene are ENHRY and SYGVKD. With 3 bases clipped from V and 0 bases from J, the junction kept 13 bases outside the gene matches. DNA of the CDR3: TGTGCCATCAGTGACCCGACGACTAGCGGGGTACCCTACTCTGGGGCCAACGTCCTGACTTTC. Translating gives CAISDPTTSGVPYSGANVLTF.

The genes are TRBV5-1 and TRBJ2-3, with D possibly matching TRBD2 (7 bases). The germline gives CDR1 SGHRS, CDR2 YFSETQ. The CDR3 contains 16 residues. The V gene lost 0 bases and the J gene lost 4 bases, with 15 bases spanning the gap. CDR3 sequence reads: CASSLDGGGAPDTQYF. The CDR3, as DNA: TGCGCCAGCAGCTTGGATGGCGGGGGCGCCCCAGATACGCAGTATTTT.

J is TRBJ2-3 and V is TRBV5-1, with TRBD1 matching 7 bases. V shed 1 base, J shed 2 bases, and the junction held 4 bases outside the gene matches. In germline, CDR1 is SGHRS, CDR2 YFSETQ. This CDR3 is 15 amino acids long. This chain's CDR3 is CASSLQQGYTDTQYF. CDR3 nucleotides: TGCGCCAGCAGCTTGCAACAGGGGTACACAGATACGCAGTATTTT.

The rearrangement links TRBV6-5 to TRBJ1-2; D unresolved. The V end was cut by 6 bases, the J end by 5 bases, with 10 bases between. The CDR3 consists of 12 residues. From germline, CDR1 is MNHEY and CDR2 SVGAGI. The CDR3 here is CASSDPPYGYTF. In nucleotides, the CDR3 is TGTGCCAGCAGCGACCCCCCTTATGGCTACACCTTC.

V and J are TRBV9 and TRBJ1-2; no reliable D call. CDR1 is SGDLS and CDR2 is YYNGEE in the germline V gene. The CDR3 is 14 residues long. V was shortened by 0 bases and J by 8 bases, with 14 bases between the two germline ends. The CDR3 spells CASSVEPGPGGYTF. CDR3 nucleotide sequence: TGTGCCAGCAGCGTAGAACCCGGCCCCGGAGGCTACACCTTC.

This sequence joins TRBV18 and TRBJ2-7; D possibly uses TRBD1 or TRBD2 (6 bases each). Germline V gene data show CDR1 as KGHSH and CDR2 as LQKENI. The length of the CDR3 is 15 residues. V was cut by 2 bases and J by 2 bases, with 13 bases left in between. The DNA of the CDR3 is TGTGCCAGCTCACCAGGACGGGGGCTCACCTACGAGCAGTACGTC. Protein product: CASSPGRGLTYEQYV.

CDR3 protein: CASSMEVFGNQPQHF. The CDR3, as DNA: TGTGCCAGTAGTATGGAGGTTTTTGGAAATCAGCCCCAGCATTTT. This rearrangement joins TRBV19 to TRBJ1-5; D is uncertain. Trimming removed 3 bases at V and 4 bases at J, with 13 bases between. The CDR3 sequence is 15 residues long. Germline V gives CDR1 LNHDA, CDR2 SQIVND (reference sequence).

The table lists this clone with a count of one. The chain combines TRBV18 with TRBJ1-1; no reliable D call. CDR1 KGHSH and CDR2 LQKENI come from the germline V gene. Trimming left V 4 bases short and J 6 bases short, with 6 bases between. This CDR3 has 11 residues. The CDR3 sequence: CASSQAAEAFF. The CDR3 nucleotides read TGTGCCAGCTCACAAGCGGCTGAAGCTTTCTTT.

This chain joins TRBV28 and TRBJ2-5; unclear D gene. This CDR3 contains 16 residues. Germline loops: CDR1 MDHEN, CDR2 SYDVKM. V shed 8 bases and J shed 0 bases, with 19 bases lying between them. The CDR3 bases are TGTGCCAGCCAGATGCGCCCATCGGAGTACCAAGAGACCCAGTACTTC. It is translated as CASQMRPSEYQETQYF.

The rearrangement uses TRBV7-2 and TRBJ1-2; D possibly corresponds to TRBD1 (6 bases). From germline, CDR1 is SGHTA and CDR2 FQGNSA. V was trimmed by 6 bases and J by 2 bases, leaving 13 bases between them. This CDR3 spans 14 amino acids. CDR3 region: CASSFSQGNYGYTF. In DNA, the CDR3 is TGTGCCAGCAGTTTCTCCCAGGGGAACTATGGCTACACCTTC.

J is TRBJ2-3 and V is TRBV25-1, with 7 bases identical to TRBD1. J lost 2 bases, V lost 3 bases, and 5 bases had no gene match. This CDR3 contains 15 residues. Germline CDR1 MGHDK, CDR2 SYGVNS. The CDR3, as DNA: TGTGCCAGCAGTGACAACAGGGGCGACACAGATACGCAGTATTTT. It codes for CASSDNRGDTDTQYF.

This clone was detected only once. J is TRBJ1-1 and V is TRBV7-9; D uncertain. This CDR3 contains 12 residues. Trimming pared 0 bases from V and 4 bases from J, leaving 3 bases between. The germline V gene has CDR1 SEHNR and CDR2 FQNEAQ (reference sequence). The CDR3 reads CASSLAGTEAFF. In nucleotides, the CDR3 is TGTGCCAGCAGCTTAGCGGGCACTGAAGCTTTCTTT.

The chain couples TRBV9 to TRBJ2-3; D gene unclear. The V and J ends lost 3 bases and 2 bases respectively, with 4 bases between them. CDR1 is SGDLS, CDR2 YYNGEE, per germline. CDR3 length: 12 amino acids. The CDR3 DNA reads TGTGCCAGCAGCGCCCCCACAGATACGCAGTATTTT. Translated: CASSAPTDTQYF.

The chain recombines TRBV7-9 with TRBJ1-3; D call uncertain. The CDR3 has 16 residues. Trimming stripped 1 base from V and 0 bases from J, with 10 bases between. CDR1 SEHNR and CDR2 FQNEAQ come from the germline V gene (reference sequence). CDR3 sequence reads: CASSLVLTSSGNTIYF. The CDR3 nucleotides are TGTGCCAGCAGCTTAGTCCTAACAAGCTCTGGAAACACCATATATTTT.

The chain combines TRBV7-3 with TRBJ2-1; D possibly uses TRBD1 or TRBD2 (5 bases each). The CDR3 is 14 residues long. V lost 6 bases, J lost 9 bases, and 18 bases lay in between. From germline, CDR1 is SGHTA and CDR2 FQGTGA. The CDR3 region is CASRPSGAGSEQFF. CDR3 coding DNA: TGTGCCAGCAGGCCCTCCGGGGCAGGGAGTGAGCAGTTCTTC.

As DNA, the CDR3 is TGTGCCAGCAGCCCTCTGCTTGAAAGCTGGGGGACTGAAGCTTTCTTT. Protein product: CASSPLLESWGTEAFF. This chain joins TRBV3-1 (or the pseudogene TRBV3-2) and TRBJ1-1; possible D gene TRBD1, 5 bases. CDR1 is LGHDT, CDR2 YNNKEL, per germline (reference sequence). CDR3 length: 16 residues. V gave up 4 bases and J gave up 5 bases, with 20 bases separating them.

This rearrangement joins TRBV30 to TRBJ2-7; TRBD2 agrees at 15 bases. CDR1 and CDR2 from the germline V gene are GTSNPN and SVGIG (reference sequence). Trimming took 3 bases from V and 4 from J; bases not matched to a gene: 4. The CDR3 length is 15 residues. The CDR3 loop is CAWRAGTSGGYEQYF. The DNA of the CDR3 is TGTGCCTGGAGAGCCGGGACTAGCGGGGGGTACGAGCAGTACTTC.

J is TRBJ2-5 and V is TRBV5-1; no clear D. The CDR3 is 13 residues long. V was cut by 2 bases and J by 1 base, with 6 bases left in between. Germline CDR1 SGHRS, CDR2 YFSETQ. This CDR3 reads CASSFSPQETQYF. DNA of the CDR3: TGCGCCAGCAGCTTTTCCCCCCAAGAGACCCAGTACTTC.

The rearrangement uses TRBV14 and TRBJ2-7; no clear D gene. There are 11 residues in the CDR3. Germline V gene sequence: CDR1 SGHDN, CDR2 FVKESK. V was cut by 3 bases and J by 1 base, with 1 base left in between. CDR3 amino acids: CASSHSYEQYF. The DNA for the CDR3 is TGTGCCAGCAGCCATTCCTACGAGCAGTACTTC.

This clone was observed once. This chain connects TRBV27 to TRBJ2-7, with D possibly being TRBD1 (6 bases). V was cut by 3 bases and J by 3 bases, with 12 bases left in between. CDR1 and CDR2 (germline): MNHEY, SMNVEV (reference sequence). This CDR3 spans 14 amino acids. The CDR3 is CASSFSAGVYEQYF. The CDR3 DNA sequence: TGTGCCAGCAGTTTTTCTGCAGGGGTCTACGAGCAGTACTTC.

This clone occurred a few times. The V gene is TRBV7-9, the J gene TRBJ1-6, with no clear D. This CDR3 region has 14 residues. The germline V gene has CDR1 SEHNR and CDR2 FQNEAQ (reference sequence). V gave up 4 bases and J gave up 14 bases, with 18 bases separating them. The CDR3 nucleotides read TGTGCCAGCAGCTCTCCTTTGGTAGGGCCGGCCCTCCACTTT. Encoded protein: CASSSPLVGPALHF.

The chain links TRBV20-1 to TRBJ1-1, with D tentatively TRBD1 (6 bases). CDR3 length: 11 amino acids. Germline V gene lookup returns CDR1 DFQATT and CDR2 SNEGSKA (reference sequence). The CDR3 sequence: CAWGPNTEAFF. The CDR3 nucleotides read TGCGCGTGGGGGCCGAACACTGAAGCTTTCTTT.

The rearrangement joins TRBV3-1 (or the pseudogene TRBV3-2) to TRBJ1-4, with 7 nucleotides matching TRBD1. CDR3 length equals 16 residues. Losses at the gene ends were 3 bases for V and 4 bases for J; bases not matched to a gene: 8. Germline loops: CDR1 LGHDT, CDR2 YNNKEL (reference sequence). The CDR3 sequence is CASSHRSGQRNEKLFF. For the CDR3, the DNA is TGTGCCAGCAGCCACCGTTCGGGACAGCGTAATGAAAAACTGTTTTTT.

The chain couples TRBV20-1 to TRBJ1-3, with no clear D. The CDR3 is made up of 11 amino acids. CDR1 is DFQATT, CDR2 SNEGSKA, per germline (reference sequence). The V and J ends lost 6 bases and 4 bases respectively, with 7 bases between them. CDR3 DNA sequence: TGCAGTGCCCCGTACGGAAACACCATATATTTT. It specifies CSAPYGNTIYF.

The V gene is TRBV18, the J gene TRBJ2-7; D is ambiguous. The CDR3 extends over 11 amino acids. V was clipped by 4 bases and J by 3 bases, with 4 bases between them. Germline V gene data show CDR1 as KGHSH and CDR2 as LQKENI. CDR3 sequence (DNA): TGTGCCAGCTCACGAGACTACGAGCAGTACTTC. Protein sequence: CASSRDYEQYF.

This chain links TRBV18 with TRBJ2-7; D could derive from TRBD1 or TRBD2 (5 bases each). Germline V gene data show CDR1 as KGHSH and CDR2 as LQKENI. Between the trimmed V and J ends, which lost 4 bases and 6 bases, there was a span of 13 bases. The CDR3 loop spans 13 amino acids. Here the CDR3 reads CASSLGEPSEQYV. In DNA, the CDR3 is TGTGCCAGCTCACTAGGGGAGCCTAGCGAGCAGTACGTC.